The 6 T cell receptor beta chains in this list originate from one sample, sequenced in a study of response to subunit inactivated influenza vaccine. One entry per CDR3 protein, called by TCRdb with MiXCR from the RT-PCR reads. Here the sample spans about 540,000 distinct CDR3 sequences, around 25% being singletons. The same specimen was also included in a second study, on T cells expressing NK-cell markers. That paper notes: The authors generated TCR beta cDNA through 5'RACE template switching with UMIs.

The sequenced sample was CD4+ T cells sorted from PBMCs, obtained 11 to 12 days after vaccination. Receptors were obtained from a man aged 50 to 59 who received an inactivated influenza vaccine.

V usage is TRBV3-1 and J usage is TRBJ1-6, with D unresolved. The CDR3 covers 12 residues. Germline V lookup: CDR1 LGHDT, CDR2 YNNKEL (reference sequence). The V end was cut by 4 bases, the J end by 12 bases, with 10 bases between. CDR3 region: CASSLQRGPLHF. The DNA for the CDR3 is TGTGCCAGCAGCCTCCAACGGGGACCCCTCCACTTT.

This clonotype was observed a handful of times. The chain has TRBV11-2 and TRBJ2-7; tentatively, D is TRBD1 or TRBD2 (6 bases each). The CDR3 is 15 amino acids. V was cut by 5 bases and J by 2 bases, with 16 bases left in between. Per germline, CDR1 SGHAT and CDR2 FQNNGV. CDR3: CASSTLQGGPYEQYF. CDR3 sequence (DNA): TGTGCCAGCAGCACACTACAGGGAGGCCCCTACGAGCAGTACTTC.

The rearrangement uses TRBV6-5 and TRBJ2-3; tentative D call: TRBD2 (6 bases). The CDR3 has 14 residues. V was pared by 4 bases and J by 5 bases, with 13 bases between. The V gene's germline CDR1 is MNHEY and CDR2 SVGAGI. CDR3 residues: CASSSAGGLDTQYF. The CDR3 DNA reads TGTGCCAGCAGTTCCGCCGGAGGGCTAGATACGCAGTATTTT.

The CDR3: CATSEAGTVSYNEQFF. CDR3 bases: TGTGCCACCAGTGAGGCCGGGACAGTCTCCTACAATGAGCAGTTCTTC. This chain links TRBV24-1 with TRBJ2-1; 7 nucleotides align to TRBD1. The V and J ends lost 4 bases and 0 bases, in that order; junction bases with no gene match: 5. The germline V gene encodes CDR1 KGHDR and CDR2 SFDVKD. CDR3 length: 16 amino acids.

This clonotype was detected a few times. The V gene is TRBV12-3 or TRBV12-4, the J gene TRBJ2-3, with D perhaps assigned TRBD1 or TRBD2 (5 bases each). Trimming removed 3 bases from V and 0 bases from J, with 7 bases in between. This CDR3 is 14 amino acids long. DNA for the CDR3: TGTGCCAGCAGTTTCTGGGACAGCACAGATACGCAGTATTTT. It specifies CASSFWDSTDTQYF.

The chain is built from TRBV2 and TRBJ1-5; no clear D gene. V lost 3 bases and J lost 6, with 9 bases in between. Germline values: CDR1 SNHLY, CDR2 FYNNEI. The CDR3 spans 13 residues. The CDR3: CASSEVVFQPQHF. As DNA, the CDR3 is TGTGCCAGCAGTGAGGTGGTGTTTCAGCCCCAGCATTTT.